Sequencing of this T cell receptor (beta chain) was carried out in a study of CD8 T cells in ankylosing spondylitis. General study findings and limits: Characteristic of ankylosing spondylitis blood, it appeared, was a TCR beta motif comprising roughly 8 highly homologous variants. Clones linked with disease were CD8+ and fairly uncommon in the peripheral blood. Earlier reports found some motif variants in synovial fluid and blood in reactive arthritis.

Quantitative 5'-RACE with molecular barcodes was used to make the TCR beta libraries. TCRdb re-analysed the 5' RACE reads in MiXCR, keeping a single row per CDR3 protein. Of around 770,000 distinct CDR3 sequences listed, 10% to 15% were seen once; the top ten hold about 0.5%. This clonotype was seen a handful of times. Its specificity is unknown. CDR1 is SEHNR and CDR2 is FQNEAQ in the germline V gene (reference sequence). V lost 2 bases to trimming and J lost 2 bases, with 12 bases between them. There are 15 residues in the CDR3. Sequencing was done on a sample of blood, either unsorted or a sorted T cell fraction (not recorded which). The rearrangement links TRBV7-9 to TRBJ1-1, with D tentatively TRBD1 (6 bases). The clonotype was recovered from a male donor with ankylosing spondylitis. CDR3 in DNA: TGTGCCAGCAGCTTAATGACAGGACCAAACACTGAAGCTTTCTTT. As protein: CASSLMTGPNTEAFF.